This entry features one T cell receptor beta chain sequence. As yet, its antigen is unknown. Antigen-specific CD4+ T cell clonotypes were called by their expansion after viral peptide-pool culture in ViraFEST. Isolating CD4+ T cells followed approximately 11 days of culture. Vaccinees lacked prior SARS-CoV-2 infection and tested negative for nucleocapsid antibodies. Wells each received some 2.2 million PBMC, cultured with 9 to 10 IU/ml IL-2 and about 10 ug/ml peptides. It was on days 3 and 7 that half the medium was replaced with IL-2 medium. These data belong to a study of vaccination effects on CD4 cells after COVID-19. Points from the study as a whole: The study found that only 1 of 255 vaccine-induced clones from healthy vaccinees cross-reacted with common cold coronaviruses. By a late point after vaccination, infection- and vaccine-induced clones had shrunk markedly through clonal contraction.

Trimming took 7 bases from V and 4 from J; bases not matched to a gene: 10. Germline values: CDR1 SGHKS, CDR2 YYEKEE (reference sequence). This CDR3 contains 14 residues. Clones were sequenced by immunoSEQ multiplex PCR, and TCRdb holds only the in-frame ones, with some missing. The sample carries fewer than 30,000 clones, about 74% recorded once. V and J are TRBV5-5 and TRBJ2-7; 8 nucleotides align to TRBD2. This sequence was found in a human donor who received a COVID-19 vaccine. The sequenced sample was CD4+ T cells from PBMCs cultured with HCoV-NL63 spike peptides, obtained before COVID-19 vaccination. CDR3 sequence reads: CASDGGGTNYEQYF. CDR3 sequence (DNA): TGTGCCAGCGACGGGGGGGGGACAAATTACGAGCAGTACTTC.